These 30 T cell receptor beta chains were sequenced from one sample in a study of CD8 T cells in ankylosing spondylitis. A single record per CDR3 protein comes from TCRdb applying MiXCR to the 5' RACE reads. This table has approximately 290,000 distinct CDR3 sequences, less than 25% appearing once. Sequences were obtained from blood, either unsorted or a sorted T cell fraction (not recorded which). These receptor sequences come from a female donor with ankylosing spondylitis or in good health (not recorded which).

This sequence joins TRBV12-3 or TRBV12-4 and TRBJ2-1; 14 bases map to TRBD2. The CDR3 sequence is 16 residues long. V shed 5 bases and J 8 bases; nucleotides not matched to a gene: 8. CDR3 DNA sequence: TGTGCCAGCAGTGCCGCGACTAGCGGGAGGGCCCATGAGCAGTTCTTC. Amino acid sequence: CASSAATSGRAHEQFF.

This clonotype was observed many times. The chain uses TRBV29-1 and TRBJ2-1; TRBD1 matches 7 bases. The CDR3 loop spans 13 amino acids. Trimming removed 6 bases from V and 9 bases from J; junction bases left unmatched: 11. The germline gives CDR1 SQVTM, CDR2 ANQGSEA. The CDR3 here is CSVTSTGVAEQFF. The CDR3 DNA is TGCAGCGTGACGTCCACAGGGGTGGCTGAGCAGTTCTTC.

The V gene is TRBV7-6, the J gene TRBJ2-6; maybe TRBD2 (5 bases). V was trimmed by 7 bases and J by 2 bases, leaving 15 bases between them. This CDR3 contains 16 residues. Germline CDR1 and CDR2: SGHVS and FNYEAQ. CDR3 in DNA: TGTGCCAGCACCGAAGAGGGAGCCCCTGGGGCCAACGTCCTGACTTTC. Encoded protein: CASTEEGAPGANVLTF.

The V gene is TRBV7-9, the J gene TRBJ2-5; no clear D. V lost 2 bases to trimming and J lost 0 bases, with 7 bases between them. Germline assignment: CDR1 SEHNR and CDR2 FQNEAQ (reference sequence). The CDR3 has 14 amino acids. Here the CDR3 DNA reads TGTGCCAGCAGCTTAAGGAGCCACCAAGAGACCCAGTACTTC. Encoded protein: CASSLRSHQETQYF. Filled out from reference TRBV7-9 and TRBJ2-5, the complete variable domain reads DTGVSQNPRHKITKRGQNVTFRCDPISEHNRLYWYRQTLGQGPEFLTYFQNEAQLEKSRLLSDRFSAERPKGSFSTLEIQRTEQGDSAMYLCASSLRSHQETQYFGPGTRLLVL.

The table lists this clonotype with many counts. The CDR3 region is CASSLGLAGGSDTQYF. CDR3 nucleotide sequence: TGCGCCAGCAGCTTGGGCCTAGCGGGAGGTTCAGATACGCAGTATTTT. This chain joins TRBV5-1 and TRBJ2-3; 11 bases line up with TRBD2. Germline loops: CDR1 SGHRS, CDR2 YFSETQ. This CDR3 region has 16 residues. Losses at the gene ends were 0 bases for V and 4 bases for J; bases not matched to a gene: 4. The whole variable domain, filled in from reference TRBV5-1 and TRBJ2-3, reads KAGVTQTPRYLIKTRGQQVTLSCSPISGHRSVSWYQQTPGQGLQFLFEYFSETQRNKGNFPGRFSGRQFSNSRSEMNVSTLELGDSALYLCASSLGLAGGSDTQYFGPGTRLTVL.

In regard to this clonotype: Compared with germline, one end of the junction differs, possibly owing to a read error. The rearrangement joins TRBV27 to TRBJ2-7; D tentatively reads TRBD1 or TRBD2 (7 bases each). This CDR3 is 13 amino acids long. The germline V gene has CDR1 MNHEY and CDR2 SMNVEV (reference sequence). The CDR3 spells CASGPWGGGEKYF. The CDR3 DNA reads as TGTGCCAGCGGACCCTGGGGAGGGGGCGAGAAGTACTTC.

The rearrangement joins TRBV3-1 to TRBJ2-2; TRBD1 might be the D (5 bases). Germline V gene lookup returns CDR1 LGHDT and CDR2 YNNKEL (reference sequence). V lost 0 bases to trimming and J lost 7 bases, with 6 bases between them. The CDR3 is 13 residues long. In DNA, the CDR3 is TGTGCCAGCAGCCAAGATCAGGGCGGGGAGCTGTTTTTT. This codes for CASSQDQGGELFF. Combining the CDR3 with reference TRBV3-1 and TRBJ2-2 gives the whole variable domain DTAVSQTPKYLVTQMGNDKSIKCEQNLGHDTMYWYKQDSKKFLKIMFSYNNKELIINETVPNRFSPKSPDKAHLNLHINSLELGDSAVYFCASSQDQGGELFFGEGSRLTVL.

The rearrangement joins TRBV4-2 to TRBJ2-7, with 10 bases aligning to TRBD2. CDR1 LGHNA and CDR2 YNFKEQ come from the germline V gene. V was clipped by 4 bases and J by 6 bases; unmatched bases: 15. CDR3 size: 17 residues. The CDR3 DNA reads TGTGCCAGCAGCCGCCCAGAAGTGGCTAGCGGGAGAGGCGAGCAGTACTTC. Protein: CASSRPEVASGRGEQYF.

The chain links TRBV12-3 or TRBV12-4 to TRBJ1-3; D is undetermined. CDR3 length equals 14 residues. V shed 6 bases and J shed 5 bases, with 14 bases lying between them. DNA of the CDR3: TGTGCCAGCAGCCAACCGGACGGAAGAAACACCATATATTTT. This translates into CASSQPDGRNTIYF.

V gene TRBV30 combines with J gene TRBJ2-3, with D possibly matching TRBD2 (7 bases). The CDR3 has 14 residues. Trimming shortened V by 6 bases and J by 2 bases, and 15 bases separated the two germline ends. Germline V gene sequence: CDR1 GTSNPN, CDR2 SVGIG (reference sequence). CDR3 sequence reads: CACKRGADTDTQYF. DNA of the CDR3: TGTGCCTGTAAACGGGGGGCTGACACAGATACGCAGTATTTT. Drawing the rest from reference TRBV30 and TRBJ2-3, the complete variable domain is SQTIHQWPATLVQPVGSPLSLECTVEGTSNPNLYWYRQAAGRGLQLLFYSVGIGQISSEVPQNLSASRPQDRQFILSSKKLLLSDSGFYLCACKRGADTDTQYFGPGTRLTVL.

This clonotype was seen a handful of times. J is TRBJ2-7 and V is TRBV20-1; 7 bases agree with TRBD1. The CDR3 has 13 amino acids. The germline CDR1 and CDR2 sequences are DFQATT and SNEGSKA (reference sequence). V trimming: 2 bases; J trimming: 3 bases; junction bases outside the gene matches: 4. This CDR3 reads CSARSTGVYEQYF. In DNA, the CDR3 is TGCAGTGCTAGAAGTACAGGGGTCTACGAGCAGTACTTC.

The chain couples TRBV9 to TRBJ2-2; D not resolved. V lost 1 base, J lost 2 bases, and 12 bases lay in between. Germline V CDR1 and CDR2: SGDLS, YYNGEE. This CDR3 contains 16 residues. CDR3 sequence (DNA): TGTGCCAGCAGCGTACCCCCCGAGCCCAACACCGGGGAGCTGTTTTTT. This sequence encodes CASSVPPEPNTGELFF.

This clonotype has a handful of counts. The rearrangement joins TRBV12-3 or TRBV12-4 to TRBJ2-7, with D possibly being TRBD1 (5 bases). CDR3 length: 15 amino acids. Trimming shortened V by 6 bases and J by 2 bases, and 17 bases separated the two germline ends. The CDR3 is CASRVTGSPTYEQYF. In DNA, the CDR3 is TGTGCCAGCAGAGTTACAGGAAGTCCTACCTACGAGCAGTACTTC.

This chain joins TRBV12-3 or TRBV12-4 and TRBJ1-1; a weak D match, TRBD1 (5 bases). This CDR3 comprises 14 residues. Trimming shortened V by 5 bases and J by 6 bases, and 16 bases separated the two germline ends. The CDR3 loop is CASSRHKSGAEAFF. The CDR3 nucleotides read TGTGCCAGCAGTCGTCATAAGTCGGGGGCTGAAGCTTTCTTT.

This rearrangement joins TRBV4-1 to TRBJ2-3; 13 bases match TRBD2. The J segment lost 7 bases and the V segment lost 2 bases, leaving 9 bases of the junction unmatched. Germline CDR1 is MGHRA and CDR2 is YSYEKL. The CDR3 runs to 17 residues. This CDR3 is CASSQITGTSGMYTQYF. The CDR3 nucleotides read TGCGCCAGCAGCCAAATTACCGGGACTAGCGGGATGTATACGCAGTATTTT.

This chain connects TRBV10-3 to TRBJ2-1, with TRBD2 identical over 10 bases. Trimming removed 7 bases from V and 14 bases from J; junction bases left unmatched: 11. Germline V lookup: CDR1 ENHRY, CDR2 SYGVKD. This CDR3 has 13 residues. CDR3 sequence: CAIKALAGEDEFF. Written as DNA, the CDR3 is TGTGCCATCAAGGCGCTAGCGGGAGAAGACGAGTTCTTC.

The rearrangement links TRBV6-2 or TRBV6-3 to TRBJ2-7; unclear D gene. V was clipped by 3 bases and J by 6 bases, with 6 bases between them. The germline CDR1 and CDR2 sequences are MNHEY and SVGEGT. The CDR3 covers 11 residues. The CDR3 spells CASSYQSEQYF. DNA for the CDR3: TGTGCCAGCAGTTATCAGAGCGAGCAGTACTTC.

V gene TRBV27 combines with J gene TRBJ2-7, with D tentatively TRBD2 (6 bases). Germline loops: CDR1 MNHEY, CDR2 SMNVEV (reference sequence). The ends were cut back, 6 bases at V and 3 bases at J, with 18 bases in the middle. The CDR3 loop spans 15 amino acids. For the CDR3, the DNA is TGTGCCAGCAGCCCCGGGGGTTATGGTGTCTACGAGCAGTACTTC. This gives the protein CASSPGGYGVYEQYF.

CDR3 amino acids: CSATGGLSLTDTQYF. DNA for the CDR3: TGCAGTGCTACGGGGGGACTCAGTCTCACAGATACGCAGTATTTT. The rearrangement uses TRBV20-1 and TRBJ2-3; 7 positions agree with TRBD2. The trim removed 4 bases at V and 2 bases at J, leaving 9 bases unmatched. Germline V gene data show CDR1 as DFQATT and CDR2 as SNEGSKA (reference sequence). This CDR3 has 15 residues.

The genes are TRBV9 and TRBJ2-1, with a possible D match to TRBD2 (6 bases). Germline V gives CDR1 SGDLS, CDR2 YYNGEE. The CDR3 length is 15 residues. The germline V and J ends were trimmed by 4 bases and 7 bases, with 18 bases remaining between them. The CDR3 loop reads CASSRGLKHLNEQFF. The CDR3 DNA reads TGTGCCAGCAGCCGGGGACTCAAGCACCTGAATGAGCAGTTCTTC.

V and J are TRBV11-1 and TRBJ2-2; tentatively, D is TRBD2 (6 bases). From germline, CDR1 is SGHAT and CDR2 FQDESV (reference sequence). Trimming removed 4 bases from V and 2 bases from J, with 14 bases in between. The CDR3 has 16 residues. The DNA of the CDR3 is TGTGCCAGCAGCTGGGGGAGGACCGGAAACACCGGGGAGCTGTTTTTT. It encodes CASSWGRTGNTGELFF.

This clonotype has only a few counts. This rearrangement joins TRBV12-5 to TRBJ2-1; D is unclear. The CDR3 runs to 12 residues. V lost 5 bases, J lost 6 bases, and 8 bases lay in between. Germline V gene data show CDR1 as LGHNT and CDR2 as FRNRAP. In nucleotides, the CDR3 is TGTGCTAGTGGTCGCTGGCTCAATGAGCAGTTCTTC. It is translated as CASGRWLNEQFF.

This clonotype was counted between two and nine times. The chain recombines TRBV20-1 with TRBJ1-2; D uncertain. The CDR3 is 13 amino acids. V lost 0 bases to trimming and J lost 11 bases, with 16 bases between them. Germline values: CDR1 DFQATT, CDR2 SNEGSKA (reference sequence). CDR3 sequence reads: CSARDRKVTQYTF. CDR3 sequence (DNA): TGCAGTGCTAGAGATCGGAAGGTCACCCAATACACCTTC.

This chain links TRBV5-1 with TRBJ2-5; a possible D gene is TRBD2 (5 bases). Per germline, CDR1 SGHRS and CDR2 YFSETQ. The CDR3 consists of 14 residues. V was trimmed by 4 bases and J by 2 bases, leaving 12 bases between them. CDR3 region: CASSPLPGQETQYF. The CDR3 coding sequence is TGCGCCAGCAGCCCCCTACCGGGGCAAGAGACCCAGTACTTC.

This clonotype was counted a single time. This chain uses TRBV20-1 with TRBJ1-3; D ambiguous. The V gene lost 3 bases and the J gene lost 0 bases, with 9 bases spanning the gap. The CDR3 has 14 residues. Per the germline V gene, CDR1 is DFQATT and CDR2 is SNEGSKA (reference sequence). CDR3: CSASRIDSGNTIYF. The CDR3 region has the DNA TGCAGTGCTAGTCGGATTGACTCTGGAAACACCATATATTTT.

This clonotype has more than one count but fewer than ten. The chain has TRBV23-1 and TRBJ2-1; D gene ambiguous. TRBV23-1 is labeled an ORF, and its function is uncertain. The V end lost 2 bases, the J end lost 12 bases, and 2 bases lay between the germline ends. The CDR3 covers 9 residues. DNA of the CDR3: TGCGCCAGCAGTCAAGGGCAGTTCTTC. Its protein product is CASSQGQFF.

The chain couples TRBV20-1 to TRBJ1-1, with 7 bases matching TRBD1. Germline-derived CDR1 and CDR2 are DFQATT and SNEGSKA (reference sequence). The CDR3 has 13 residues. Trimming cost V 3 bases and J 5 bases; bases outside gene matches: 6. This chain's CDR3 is CSASKQGRTEAFF. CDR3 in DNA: TGCAGTGCTAGTAAACAGGGGAGGACTGAAGCTTTCTTT.

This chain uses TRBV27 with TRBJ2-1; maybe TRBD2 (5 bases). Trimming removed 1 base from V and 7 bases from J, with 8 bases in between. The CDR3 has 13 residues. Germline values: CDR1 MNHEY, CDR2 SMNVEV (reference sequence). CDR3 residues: CASSLFRGNEQFF. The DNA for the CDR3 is TGTGCCAGCAGTTTATTCCGCGGGAATGAGCAGTTCTTC.

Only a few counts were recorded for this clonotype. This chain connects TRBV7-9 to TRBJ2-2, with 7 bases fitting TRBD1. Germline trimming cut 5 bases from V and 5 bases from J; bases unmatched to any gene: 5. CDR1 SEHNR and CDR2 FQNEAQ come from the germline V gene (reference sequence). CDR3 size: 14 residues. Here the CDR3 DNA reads TGTGCCAGCAGCCATATACAGGGGACCGGGGAGCTGTTTTTT. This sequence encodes CASSHIQGTGELFF.

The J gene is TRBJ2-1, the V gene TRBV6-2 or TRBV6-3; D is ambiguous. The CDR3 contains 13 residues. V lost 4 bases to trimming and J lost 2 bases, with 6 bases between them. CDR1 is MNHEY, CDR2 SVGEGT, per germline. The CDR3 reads CASSWSAYNEQFF. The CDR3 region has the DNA TGTGCCAGCAGTTGGAGCGCCTACAATGAGCAGTTCTTC.